A single sample is the source of the 28 T cell receptor beta chains below, sequenced in a study of shared clonotypes between healthy human individuals. As defined, naive CD8 cells were CD45RO-negative and positively selected for CCR7, with terminally differentiated effector memory CD45RA+ cells excluded. Here immunoSEQ multiplex PCR was the method, and the copy in TCRdb shows in-frame clones only, minus some. The sample includes roughly 890,000 clones, 85% to 95% of them seen just once. Material: naive CD8+ T cells sorted from blood. Every receptor here comes from a man under 40 in good health.

V and J are TRBV20-1 and TRBJ2-5; no clear D. The CDR3 is made up of 10 amino acids. Germline-derived CDR1 and CDR2 are DFQATT and SNEGSKA (reference sequence). V was trimmed by 6 bases and J by 3 bases, leaving 5 bases between them. The CDR3 DNA reads as TGCAGTGCACCCAAAGAGACCCAGTACTTC. Its translation is CSAPKETQYF.

This clone showed up just once. At one boundary the junction diverges from the germline segment, which might be a read error. The chain recombines TRBV6-6 with TRBJ2-7; TRBD2 aligns across 7 bases. The CDR3 length is 11 residues. Germline lookup yields CDR1 MNHNY and CDR2 SVGAGI (reference sequence). CDR3 loop: CPSGGSHEQYF. The CDR3 coding sequence is TGCCCCAGCGGCGGGAGCCACGAGCAGTACTTC.

There are a few counts of this clone. The chain couples TRBV7-9 to TRBJ1-2, with D unresolved. Trimming left V 1 base short and J 6 bases short, with 15 bases between. This CDR3 has 15 amino acids. CDR1 and CDR2 from the germline V gene are SEHNR and FQNEAQ (reference sequence). CDR3 region: CASSLVSGREDGYTF. The CDR3 DNA reads as TGTGCCAGCAGCTTAGTAAGTGGGAGAGAAGATGGCTACACCTTC.

V is TRBV9 and J is TRBJ2-1; a possible D gene is TRBD1 (5 bases). Germline assignment: CDR1 SGDLS and CDR2 YYNGEE. CDR3 length: 17 amino acids. The V end lost 0 bases, the J end lost 9 bases, and 22 bases lay between the germline ends. In DNA form, the CDR3 reads TGTGCCAGCAGCGTAGGGCCAGGGTTGGCAGCAATGACTGAGCAGTTCTTC. Protein sequence: CASSVGPGLAAMTEQFF.

A remark on this clone: The junction shows a germline mismatch at one end, possibly a read error. The chain has TRBV23-1 and TRBJ2-7; 9 bases match TRBD2. TRBV23-1 falls under the ORF class, with uncertain function. This CDR3 region has 15 residues. CDR3 sequence (DNA): TGCGCCAGCAGTCAATCTCGGTGTGTGCGGGAGGGCCTACTTTTC. Its translation: CASSQSRCVREGLLF.

The chain carries TRBV7-6 and TRBJ1-5; TRBD1 aligns across 11 bases. CDR1 and CDR2 from the germline V gene are SGHVS and FNYEAQ. The CDR3 consists of 15 residues. The trim removed 5 bases at V and 6 bases at J, leaving 6 bases unmatched. CDR3 sequence: CASSLGQGVGQPQHF. For the CDR3, the DNA is TGTGCCAGCAGCCTGGGACAGGGGGTGGGTCAGCCCCAGCATTTT.

The rearrangement uses TRBV28 and TRBJ2-3; tentative D call: TRBD1 (6 bases). The CDR3 is made up of 16 amino acids. Germline V gene lookup returns CDR1 MDHEN and CDR2 SYDVKM. The V gene lost 5 bases and the J gene lost 6 bases, with 21 bases spanning the gap. CDR3 sequence (DNA): TGTGCCAGCAGTCCGAGGGGGACATGGGCTAGGGATACGCAGTATTTT. It translates to CASSPRGTWARDTQYF.

Concerning this clone: Other DNA sequences within the sample encode an identical CDR3. V and J are TRBV27 and TRBJ2-6; D ambiguous. The CDR3 loop spans 13 amino acids. V gave up 3 bases and J gave up 3 bases, with 3 bases separating them. Germline loops: CDR1 MNHEY, CDR2 SMNVEV (reference sequence). The CDR3 loop is CASSLGGANVLTF. As DNA, the CDR3 is TGTGCCAGCAGTTTGGGTGGGGCCAACGTCCTGACTTTC.

The chain is built from TRBV11-2 and TRBJ1-2; no definite D call. V lost 1 base and J lost 3, with 3 bases in between. The CDR3 consists of 12 residues. Per germline, CDR1 SGHAT and CDR2 FQNNGV. CDR3 in amino acids: CASSLGDYGYTF. CDR3 DNA: TGTGCCAGCAGCTTAGGGGACTATGGCTACACCTTC.

The CDR3: CASSGWGDQETQYF. CDR3 coding DNA: TGTGCCAGCAGCGGTTGGGGGGACCAAGAGACCCAGTACTTC. The rearrangement joins TRBV7-8 to TRBJ2-5; D is perhaps TRBD2 (6 bases). The CDR3 is 14 residues long. Germline V CDR1 and CDR2: SGHVS, FQNEAQ. V lost 5 bases and J 0 bases, leaving 10 bases between the germline ends.

The CDR3 region has the DNA TGCAGCGTTGAAGATGGGGAGGTGGGGACTGAAGCTTTCTTT. Protein: CSVEDGEVGTEAFF. The chain links TRBV29-1 to TRBJ1-1; D remains unclear. This CDR3 is 14 amino acids long. Between the trimmed V and J ends, which lost 0 bases and 5 bases, there was a span of 13 bases. Germline-derived CDR1 and CDR2 are SQVTM and ANQGSEA.

The rearrangement links TRBV9 to TRBJ2-1; 12 bases map to TRBD2. With V trimmed by 2 bases and J by 7 bases, 10 bases remained unmatched. Germline CDR1 reads SGDLS; CDR2 reads YYNGEE. The CDR3 runs to 17 residues. The CDR3 loop reads CASSVHTGTSGRNEQFF. In DNA, the CDR3 is TGTGCCAGCAGCGTGCATACCGGGACTAGCGGGCGGAATGAGCAGTTCTTC.

This chain joins TRBV27 and TRBJ1-5; possibly TRBD1 for D (6 bases). V was cut by 1 base and J by 7 bases, with 14 bases left in between. CDR3 length: 15 amino acids. The germline gives CDR1 MNHEY, CDR2 SMNVEV (reference sequence). The CDR3 sequence: CASSLLGGRTQPQHF. The CDR3 DNA is TGTGCCAGCAGTTTATTGGGGGGGCGAACCCAGCCCCAGCATTTT.

To note about this clone: This CDR3 is also generated by other DNA sequences in the sample. The chain carries TRBV2 and TRBJ2-1; D might be TRBD2 (5 bases). CDR1 is SNHLY and CDR2 is FYNNEI in the germline V gene. The V gene lost 4 bases and the J gene lost 4 bases, with 5 bases spanning the gap. This CDR3 contains 12 residues. CDR3 region: CASSGRYNEQFF. The CDR3 DNA follows: TGTGCCAGCAGTGGGAGGTACAATGAGCAGTTCTTC.

J is TRBJ2-7 and V is TRBV11-2; unclear D gene. V was clipped by 1 base and J by 2 bases, with 12 bases between them. The V gene's germline CDR1 is SGHAT and CDR2 FQNNGV. This CDR3 comprises 15 residues. CDR3 nucleotide sequence: TGTGCCAGCAGCTTAGGTGGCGGATCCACCTACGAGCAGTACTTC. This encodes CASSLGGGSTYEQYF.

Of note for this clone: Other DNA sequences in this specimen translate into the identical CDR3. This chain uses TRBV4-1 with TRBJ2-7; D possibly uses TRBD1 or TRBD2 (6 bases each). The CDR3 is 14 amino acids. Germline V CDR1 and CDR2: MGHRA, YSYEKL. The ends were cut back, 0 bases at V and 3 bases at J, with 9 bases in the middle. The CDR3 protein is CASSQDGGGYEQYF. The DNA for the CDR3 is TGCGCCAGCAGCCAAGATGGAGGGGGCTACGAGCAGTACTTC.

For the CDR3, the DNA is TGTGCCAGCAGTCCCCGCCCGACAGGGGACGAGACCCAGTACTTC. Amino acids: CASSPRPTGDETQYF. The chain is built from TRBV27 and TRBJ2-5; 8 positions match TRBD1. CDR3 length equals 15 residues. The junction had 10 bases not matched to a gene; V was cut back by 5 bases and J by 5 bases. The V gene's germline CDR1 is MNHEY and CDR2 SMNVEV (reference sequence).

V is TRBV27 and J is TRBJ1-4, with a weak D call TRBD1 (5 bases). CDR3 length equals 16 residues. CDR1 and CDR2 from the germline V gene are MNHEY and SMNVEV (reference sequence). Trimming shortened V by 6 bases and J by 2 bases, and 16 bases separated the two germline ends. CDR3 sequence reads: CASSPLSGSTNEKLFF. The CDR3 coding sequence is TGTGCCAGCAGCCCTCTTTCAGGGTCTACTAATGAAAAACTGTTTTTT.

This chain uses TRBV6-5 with TRBJ2-7; D is unresolved. The germline CDR1 and CDR2 sequences are MNHEY and SVGAGI. This CDR3 region has 14 residues. The ends were cut back, 5 bases at V and 4 bases at J, with 15 bases in the middle. Here the CDR3 reads CASSALTKVYEQYF. CDR3 nucleotide sequence: TGTGCCAGCAGTGCCTTGACAAAAGTTTACGAGCAGTACTTC.

The chain employs TRBV7-5 and TRBJ2-2; no DNA check was done on the table's D call, TRBD2. TRBV7-5 is flagged as a pseudogene. The CDR3 consists of 17 residues. Here the CDR3 DNA reads TGTGTCAGAAGCTTCCTAGCGGGATACGCGAACACCGGGGAGCTGTTTTTT. It specifies CVRSFLAGYANTGELFF.

The chain carries TRBV7-2 and TRBJ1-2; D gene uncertain. V gave up 5 bases and J gave up 1 base, with 20 bases separating them. The CDR3 has 17 residues. Germline V gene lookup returns CDR1 SGHTA and CDR2 FQGNSA. For the CDR3, the DNA is TGTGCCAGCAGCCCAGTGGGAGTAGGTCCACTTAACTATGGCTACACCTTC. Translating gives CASSPVGVGPLNYGYTF. Variable domain in full (rest from reference TRBV7-2 and TRBJ1-2): GAGVSQSPSNKVTEKGKDVELRCDPISGHTALYWYRQSLGQGLEFLIYFQGNSAPDKSGLPSDRFSAERTGGSVSTLTIQRTQQEDSAVYLCASSPVGVGPLNYGYTFGSGTRLTVV.

The chain employs TRBV4-3 and TRBJ2-7; D is ambiguous. Trimming shortened V by 0 bases and J by 0 bases, and 12 bases separated the two germline ends. The length of the CDR3 is 16 residues. Germline V gene sequence: CDR1 LGHNA, CDR2 YSLEER. CDR3 nucleotides: TGCGCCAGCAGCCAAGATATGGTGGACCCCTCCTACGAGCAGTACTTC. It translates to CASSQDMVDPSYEQYF.

J is TRBJ1-5 and V is TRBV10-2; a possible D gene is TRBD1 (6 bases). The germline CDR1 and CDR2 sequences are WSHSY and SAAADI. Trimming shortened V by 3 bases and J by 7 bases, and 13 bases separated the two germline ends. This CDR3 is 14 amino acids long. This CDR3 is CASSDGGRDQPQHF. CDR3 in DNA: TGCGCCAGCAGTGACGGGGGGCGCGACCAGCCCCAGCATTTT.

A word on this clone: The same CDR3 arises from other DNA sequences in this sample as well. This sequence joins TRBV27 and TRBJ1-4; the D is unclear. Trimming removed 2 bases from V and 6 bases from J, with 10 bases in between. Germline CDR1 and CDR2: MNHEY and SMNVEV (reference sequence). The CDR3 sequence is 14 residues long. CDR3 loop: CASSLLGEDEKLFF. DNA for the CDR3: TGTGCCAGCAGTTTACTGGGTGAGGATGAAAAACTGTTTTTT.

The CDR3 is CASSYLAGVSYNEQFF. DNA for the CDR3: TGCGCCAGCAGCTACTTGGCGGGAGTTTCCTACAATGAGCAGTTCTTC. The V and J genes are TRBV4-3 and TRBJ2-1, with 7 bases that match TRBD2. Germline V lookup: CDR1 LGHNA, CDR2 YSLEER. Trimming cost V 5 bases and J 1 base; bases outside gene matches: 8. The CDR3 is 16 amino acids.

The chain recombines TRBV2 with TRBJ2-2, with 7 bases fitting TRBD2. CDR3 length: 16 amino acids. V dropped 8 bases and J dropped 0; count of bases not matched to a gene: 9. CDR1 is SNHLY and CDR2 is FYNNEI in the germline V gene. CDR3 protein: CASVGGRGANTGELFF. The CDR3, as DNA: TGTGCCAGCGTTGGCGGGAGAGGAGCGAACACCGGGGAGCTGTTTTTT.

As concerns this clone: One junction end does not reproduce the germline sequence, and a read error may be involved. The chain employs TRBV5-1 and TRBJ2-7, with 11 bases lining up with TRBD2. Germline CDR1 and CDR2: SGHRS and YFSETQ. The CDR3 is made up of 16 amino acids. The CDR3: CASRLEGLAGGYEQYF. The CDR3, as DNA: TGCGCCAGCAGATTGGAGGGCCTAGCGGGAGGATACGAGCAGTACTTC.

This clone was observed a single time. V gene TRBV27 combines with J gene TRBJ1-2; 8 bases map to TRBD1. Trimming took 4 bases from V and 8 from J; bases not matched to a gene: 9. Per the germline V gene, CDR1 is MNHEY and CDR2 is SMNVEV (reference sequence). The CDR3 is 14 residues long. The CDR3: CASSSSGGARGYTF. As DNA, the CDR3 is TGTGCCAGCAGTTCTTCAGGGGGCGCGCGCGGCTACACCTTC.